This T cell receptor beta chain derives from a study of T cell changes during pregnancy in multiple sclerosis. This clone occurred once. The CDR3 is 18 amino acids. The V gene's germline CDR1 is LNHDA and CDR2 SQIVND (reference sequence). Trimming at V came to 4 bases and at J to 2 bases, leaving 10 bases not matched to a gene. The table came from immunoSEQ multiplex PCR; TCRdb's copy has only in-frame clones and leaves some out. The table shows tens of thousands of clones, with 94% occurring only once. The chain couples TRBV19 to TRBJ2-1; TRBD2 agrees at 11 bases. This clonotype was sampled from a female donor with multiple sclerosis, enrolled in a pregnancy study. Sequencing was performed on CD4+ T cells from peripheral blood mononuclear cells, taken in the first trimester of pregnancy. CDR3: CASSSISGGAITYNEQFF. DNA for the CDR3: TGTGCCAGTAGTAGTATTAGCGGGGGGGCTATAACCTACAATGAGCAGTTCTTC.